This T cell receptor beta chain was documented in a study of cytomegalovirus exposure and HLA in healthy donors. Study-level background: Early release data held 75 million to 90 million unique TCRs from HLA-typed donors. General study findings and limits: In vitro confirmation showed three CMV-associated chains to be CMV antigen specific. A later analysis showed that HLA-associated TCR beta chains had undergone more clonal expansion than equally common others.

13 Jbeta primers and 60 Vbeta primers were used for the PCR. Generated by immunoSEQ multiplex PCR, the TCRdb table keeps only in-frame clones and is missing some. The sample carries around 130,000 clones, about 77% recorded once. As to this clone: Its antigen is as yet unknown.

The germline CDR1 and CDR2 sequences are SGHRS and YFSETQ. The CDR3 is made up of 15 amino acids. The V segment lost 0 bases and the J segment 4 bases; nucleotides outside the gene matches: 0. The origin of this receptor is a man over 45 in good health and CMV-seronegative. Material: PBMCs. The rearrangement joins TRBV5-1 to TRBJ2-2; 10 nucleotides agree with TRBD1. CDR3 nucleotide sequence: TGCGCCAGCAGCTTGGGGGACAGGGGCACCGGGGAGCTGTTTTTT. Its translation: CASSLGDRGTGELFF.